Following are 13 T cell receptor beta chains from one sample sequenced in a study of neurological immune-mediated disorders. MiXCR, run by TCRdb on the 5' RACE reads, gives a single entry per CDR3 protein. The profile shows 87,000 or so distinct CDR3 sequences, 3% to 4% of them singletons. Source material: PBMCs. The receptors shown here come from a woman aged 18 to 35 with multiple sclerosis.

This clonotype came up many times. The V and J genes are TRBV6-2 or TRBV6-3 and TRBJ2-7, with 9 bases matching TRBD1. V trimming: 2 bases; J trimming: 5 bases; junction bases outside the gene matches: 7. The CDR3 totals 15 residues. Germline-derived CDR1 and CDR2 are MNHEY and SVGEGT. The CDR3 bases are TGTGCCAGCAGTTACGGGGGACAGGGTTACCACGAGCAGTACTTC. Amino acids: CASSYGGQGYHEQYF.

This clonotype appeared many times. The chain combines TRBV20-1 with TRBJ1-2; 8 nucleotides match TRBD1. V was clipped by 0 bases and J by 4 bases; unmatched bases: 10. Germline V gene data show CDR1 as DFQATT and CDR2 as SNEGSKA (reference sequence). This CDR3 region has 16 residues. CDR3 nucleotide sequence: TGCAGTGCTAGAGATCCTCTGGACAGGGCGACCTATGGCTACACCTTC. This translates into CSARDPLDRATYGYTF.

Many counts were recorded for this clonotype. The CDR3: CASSLATTSYTEAFF. In DNA form, the CDR3 reads TGTGCCAGCAGCTTAGCCACCACCTCTTACACTGAAGCTTTCTTT. The chain employs TRBV7-2 and TRBJ1-1; unclear D gene. V was shortened by 0 bases and J by 3 bases, with 11 bases between the two germline ends. The CDR3 loop spans 15 amino acids. The V gene's germline CDR1 is SGHTA and CDR2 FQGNSA.

This clonotype was seen at least ten times. The chain employs TRBV27 and TRBJ2-1; perhaps TRBD2 as D (6 bases). With 4 bases removed from V and 4 bases from J, the gap between germline ends came to 14 bases. The CDR3 has 15 residues. Germline V gene data show CDR1 as MNHEY and CDR2 as SMNVEV (reference sequence). The CDR3 bases are TGTGCCAGCAGTTCGGCCTTCGGGGGATACAATGAGCAGTTCTTC. This encodes CASSSAFGGYNEQFF.

This clonotype has a count of ten or more. V and J are TRBV24-1 and TRBJ1-2; D is undetermined. The germline V and J ends were trimmed by 1 base and 3 bases, with 23 bases remaining between them. Per germline, CDR1 KGHDR and CDR2 SFDVKD. The CDR3 sequence is 19 residues long. Here the CDR3 reads CATSDFRRDRAAIYYGYTF. The CDR3 DNA is TGTGCCACCAGTGATTTTCGGCGCGACCGGGCGGCGATTTACTATGGCTACACCTTC.

This clonotype was seen repeatedly, ten times or more. The chain recombines TRBV20-1 with TRBJ2-7; D not resolved. The CDR3 is made up of 13 amino acids. The germline V and J ends were trimmed by 0 bases and 1 base, with 7 bases remaining between them. Looked up from germline, CDR1 is DFQATT and CDR2 is SNEGSKA (reference sequence). The CDR3 loop is CSARDPVSYEQYF. The CDR3, as DNA: TGCAGTGCTAGAGATCCGGTATCCTACGAGCAGTACTTC.

This clonotype was found a few times. V is TRBV3-1 and J is TRBJ2-1; weak D call: TRBD1 (5 bases). The CDR3 has 17 amino acids. V lost 4 bases to trimming and J lost 6 bases, with 22 bases between them. Germline lookup yields CDR1 LGHDT and CDR2 YNNKEL (reference sequence). The CDR3 spells CASSPPAGPRRGNEQFF. The CDR3 bases are TGTGCCAGCAGCCCTCCTGCTGGGCCACGAAGGGGCAATGAGCAGTTCTTC.

This clonotype was found many times. The chain combines TRBV12-3 or TRBV12-4 with TRBJ1-2; 11 bases are shared with TRBD1. The CDR3 has 16 residues. The ends lost 6 bases at V and 0 bases at J; junction bases unmatched: 6. CDR3 loop: CASRGTGGGSNYGYTF. The CDR3 nucleotides read TGTGCCAGCAGGGGGACAGGGGGTGGGTCTAACTATGGCTACACCTTC.

This clonotype was observed a handful of times. The V gene is TRBV11-2, the J gene TRBJ2-3, with 8 positions matching TRBD2. From germline, CDR1 is SGHAT and CDR2 FQNNGV. V gave up 4 bases and J gave up 5 bases; unmatched junction bases: 14. This CDR3 has 17 amino acids. CDR3 sequence: CASSSRGGSSGRDTQYF. CDR3 coding DNA: TGTGCCAGCAGCTCCCGTGGAGGGTCTAGCGGGCGAGATACGCAGTATTTT.

This clonotype was seen at least ten times. J is TRBJ2-5 and V is TRBV5-1; D not certain. V dropped 0 bases and J dropped 4 bases, with 7 bases sitting between them. CDR1 is SGHRS, CDR2 YFSETQ, per germline. The CDR3 loop spans 13 amino acids. Here the CDR3 reads CASSLGAGETQYF. The CDR3 nucleotides are TGCGCCAGCAGCTTGGGGGCTGGAGAGACCCAGTACTTC.

This clonotype was seen repeatedly, ten times or more. The chain carries TRBV3-1 and TRBJ2-6, with TRBD1 as a possible D gene (6 bases). Trimming removed 3 bases at V and 0 bases at J, with 12 bases between. The CDR3 length is 17 residues. The germline V gene encodes CDR1 LGHDT and CDR2 YNNKEL (reference sequence). For the CDR3, the DNA is TGTGCCAGCAGCCATGGGGGCTCAAGCTCTGGGGCCAACGTCCTGACTTTC. Amino acid sequence: CASSHGGSSSGANVLTF.

In this sample, this clonotype turned up many times. The CDR3 protein is CASSWGSGTYEQYF. The DNA for the CDR3 is TGCGCCAGCAGCTGGGGTAGCGGGACCTACGAGCAGTACTTC. The V gene is TRBV5-1, the J gene TRBJ2-7; 8 bases are a match to TRBD2. V was clipped by 3 bases and J by 2 bases; unmatched bases: 4. Per the germline V gene, CDR1 is SGHRS and CDR2 is YFSETQ. This CDR3 comprises 14 residues.

In this sample, this clonotype turned up a few times. The rearrangement joins TRBV4-2 to TRBJ1-4, with TRBD1 as a possible D gene (6 bases). CDR1 LGHNA and CDR2 YNFKEQ come from the germline V gene. The V end lost 1 base, the J end lost 8 bases, and 14 bases lay between the germline ends. The CDR3 extends over 15 amino acids. CDR3 bases: TGTGCCAGCAGCCAAGGGTACAGGGAGAGGGAAAAACTGTTTTTT. Translated, it gives CASSQGYREREKLFF.